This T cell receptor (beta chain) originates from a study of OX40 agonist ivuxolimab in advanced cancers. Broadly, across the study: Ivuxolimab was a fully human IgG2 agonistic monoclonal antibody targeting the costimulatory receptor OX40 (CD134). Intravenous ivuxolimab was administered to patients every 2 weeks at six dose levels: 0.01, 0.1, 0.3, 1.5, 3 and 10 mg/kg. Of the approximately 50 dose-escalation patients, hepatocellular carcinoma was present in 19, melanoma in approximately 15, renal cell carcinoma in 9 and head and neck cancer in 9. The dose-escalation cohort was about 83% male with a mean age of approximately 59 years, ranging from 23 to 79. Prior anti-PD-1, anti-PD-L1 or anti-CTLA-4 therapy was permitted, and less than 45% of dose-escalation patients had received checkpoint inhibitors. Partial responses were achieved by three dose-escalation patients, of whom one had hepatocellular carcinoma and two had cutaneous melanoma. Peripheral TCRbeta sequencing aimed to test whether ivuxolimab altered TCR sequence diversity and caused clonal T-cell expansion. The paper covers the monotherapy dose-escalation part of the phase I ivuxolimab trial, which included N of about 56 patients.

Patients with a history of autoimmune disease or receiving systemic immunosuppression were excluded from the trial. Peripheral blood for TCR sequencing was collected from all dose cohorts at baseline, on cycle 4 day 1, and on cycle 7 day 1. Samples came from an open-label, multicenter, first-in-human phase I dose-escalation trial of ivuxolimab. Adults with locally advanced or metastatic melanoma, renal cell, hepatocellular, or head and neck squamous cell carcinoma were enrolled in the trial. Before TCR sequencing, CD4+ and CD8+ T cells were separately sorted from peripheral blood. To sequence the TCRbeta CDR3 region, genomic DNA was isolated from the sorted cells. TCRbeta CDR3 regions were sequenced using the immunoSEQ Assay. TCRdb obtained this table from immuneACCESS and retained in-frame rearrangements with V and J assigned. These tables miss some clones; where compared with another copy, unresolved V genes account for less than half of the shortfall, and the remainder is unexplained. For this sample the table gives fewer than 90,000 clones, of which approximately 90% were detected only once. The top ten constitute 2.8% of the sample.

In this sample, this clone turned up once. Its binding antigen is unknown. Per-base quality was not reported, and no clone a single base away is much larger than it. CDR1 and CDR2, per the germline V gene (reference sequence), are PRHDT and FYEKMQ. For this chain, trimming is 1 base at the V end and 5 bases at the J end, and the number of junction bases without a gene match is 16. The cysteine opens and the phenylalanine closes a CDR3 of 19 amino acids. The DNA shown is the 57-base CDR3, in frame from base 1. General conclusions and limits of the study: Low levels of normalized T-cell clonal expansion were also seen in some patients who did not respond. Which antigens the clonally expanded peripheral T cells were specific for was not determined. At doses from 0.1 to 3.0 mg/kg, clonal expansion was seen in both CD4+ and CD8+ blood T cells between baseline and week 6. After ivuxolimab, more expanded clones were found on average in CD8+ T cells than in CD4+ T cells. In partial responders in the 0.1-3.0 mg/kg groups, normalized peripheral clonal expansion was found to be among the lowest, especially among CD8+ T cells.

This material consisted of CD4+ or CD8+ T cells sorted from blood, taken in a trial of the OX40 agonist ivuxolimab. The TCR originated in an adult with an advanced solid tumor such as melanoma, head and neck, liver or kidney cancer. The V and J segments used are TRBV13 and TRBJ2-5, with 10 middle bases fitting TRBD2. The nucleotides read TGTGCCAGCAGCTTAGCGTGGAGGGACCAGCGGGGGGGCCGCGAGACCCAGTACTTC. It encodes CASSLAWRDQRGGRETQYF.